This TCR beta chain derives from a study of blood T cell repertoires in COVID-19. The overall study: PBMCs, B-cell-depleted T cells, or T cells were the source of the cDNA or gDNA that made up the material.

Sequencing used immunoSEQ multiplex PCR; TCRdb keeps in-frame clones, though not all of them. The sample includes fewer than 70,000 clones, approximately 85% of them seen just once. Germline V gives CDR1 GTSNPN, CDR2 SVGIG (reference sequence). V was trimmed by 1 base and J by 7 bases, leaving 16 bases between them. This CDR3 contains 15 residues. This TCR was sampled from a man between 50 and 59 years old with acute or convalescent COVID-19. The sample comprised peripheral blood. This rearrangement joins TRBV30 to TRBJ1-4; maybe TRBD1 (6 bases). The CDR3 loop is CAWSAATGLGEKLFF. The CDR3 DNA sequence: TGTGCCTGGAGTGCCGCTACAGGGTTGGGTGAAAAACTGTTTTTT.